These T cell receptor beta chains were read from a single sample in a study of blood T cell repertoires in COVID-19. Repertoires were generated with immunoSEQ multiplex PCR, while TCRdb's copy carries only in-frame clones and drops some. The sample has approximately 140,000 clones, 65% to 90% seen once. The sample taken for sequencing was peripheral blood. These receptors came from a man aged 70-80 years with acute or convalescent COVID-19. CDR3s include the opening cysteine and the closing phenylalanine or tryptophan. The D gene is left open where the match is weak. Size tells how often a clone was seen (once, few, many) or the class of an expanded clone, and some rows leave it out.

>-|TRBJ2-3|TRBV10-3|-
TGTGCCATTCAGGGTCTTAGCACAGATACGCAGTATTTT
CAIQGLSTDTQYF
>-|TRBJ2-7|TRBV18|TRBD2
TGTGCCAGCTTCCCGGGACTAGCGGGATCCCCTCCCTACGAGCAGTACTTC
CASFPGLAGSPPYEQYF
>once|TRBJ2-2|TRBV24-1|TRBD2
TGTGCCACCAGTGATGCGGGAGCAGGCGGGGAGCTGTTTTTT
CATSDAGAGGELFF
>-|TRBJ2-2|TRBV6-1|TRBD2
TGTGCCAGCAGTGCTCATAGCGGGAGAGGCACCGGGGAGCTGTTTTTT
CASSAHSGRGTGELFF
>-|TRBJ1-5|TRBV12-3/TRBV12-4|-
TGTGCCAGCAGTTTGCCCCGGGATCAGCCCCAGCATTTT
CASSLPRDQPQHF
>-|TRBJ2-7|TRBV19|TRBD2
TGTGCCAGTAGCGACAGCGGGAGAAGGATAGAGCAGTACTTC
CASSDSGRRIEQYF
>-|TRBJ1-2|TRBV4-2|TRBD1
TGTGCCAGCAGCCCACCGGGACAGGGGGCGCGGAACTATGGCTACACCTTC
CASSPPGQGARNYGYTF
>once|TRBJ2-5|TRBV25-1|-
TGTGCCAGCTCTCCCGGGACATATCAAGAGACCCAGTACTTC
CASSPGTYQETQYF
>-|TRBJ2-1|TRBV4-2|TRBD2
TGTGCCAGCAGCCAAGAAACTAGCGGGAGAGCTCAGGAGCAGTTCTTC
CASSQETSGRAQEQFF
>-|TRBJ2-5|TRBV27|TRBD2
TGTGCCAGCAGTCCAGGACTAGAAGAGACCCAGTACTTC
CASSPGLEETQYF
>-|TRBJ2-1|TRBV4-2|TRBD2
TGTGCCAGCAGCCGCACCTTCTGGACTAGCGGGAGCTACAATGAGCAGTTCTTC
CASSRTFWTSGSYNEQFF
>-|TRBJ2-5|TRBV29-1|-
TGCAGCGTTGTCGGGGCGGGGGAGACCCAGTACTTC
CSVVGAGETQYF
>-|TRBJ1-2|TRBV7-9|TRBD1
TGTGCCAGCAGCACCGGACAGGGGAACTATGGCTACACCTTC
CASSTGQGNYGYTF
>-|TRBJ1-5|TRBV20-1|-
TGCAGTGCTAGTCAGGGGCAGGGAAATCAGCCCCAGCATTTT
CSASQGQGNQPQHF
>-|TRBJ2-1|TRBV5-5|TRBD1
TGTGCCAGCAGCGGCGGACAGGACTATGAGCAGTTCTTC
CASSGGQDYEQFF
>-|TRBJ1-4|TRBV4-2|-
TGTGCCAGCAGCCAATCTCCCGGGTCTCAGAACGGCAAACTGTTTTTT
CASSQSPGSQNGKLFF
>few|TRBJ2-3|TRBV28|TRBD2
TGTGCCAGCAGTTTAGGTGGGACTAACACAGATACGCAGTATTTT
CASSLGGTNTDTQYF
>-|TRBJ1-6|TRBV9|-
TGTGCCAGCAGCCGGGGAGGGTTTTCACCCCTCCACTTT
CASSRGGFSPLHF
>-|TRBJ2-2|TRBV7-7|TRBD1
TGTGCTAGCAGCTTATCCCGTACAGGGGTAAACACCGGGGAGCTGTTTTTT
CASSLSRTGVNTGELFF
>-|TRBJ1-1|TRBV19|-
TGTGCCAGTAGTATCGACAGAACAGCTTTCTTT
CASSIDRTAFF
>-|TRBJ1-1|TRBV4-2|TRBD1
TGTGCCAGCAGCCATAGTGGGGCAGGGGGCGGGACTGAAGCTTTCTTT
CASSHSGAGGGTEAFF
>-|TRBJ2-5|TRBV15|TRBD1
TGTGCCACCAGCCCCCGACAGGGCCAAGAGACCCAGTACTTC
CATSPRQGQETQYF
>-|TRBJ2-3|TRBV7-2|TRBD2
TGTGCCAGCAGCTTAAACGTAGCGGGAGGGGGCACAGATACGCAGTATTTT
CASSLNVAGGGTDTQYF
>-|TRBJ1-1|TRBV19|-
TGTGCCAGCAAAGAGATGAACACTGAAGCTTTCTTT
CASKEMNTEAFF
>-|TRBJ2-1|TRBV6-4|-
TGTGCCAGCAGTGATTATGGGGGGAATGAGCAGTTCTTC
CASSDYGGNEQFF
>-|TRBJ1-2|TRBV7-9|-
TGTGCCAGCAGCTCTTCTTTGGTTCAGGGGAACTATGGCTACACCTTC
CASSSSLVQGNYGYTF
>-|TRBJ2-7|TRBV6-5|-
TGTGCCAGCAGTTACTCGATCAGGGGCTCCTACGAGCAGTACTTC
CASSYSIRGSYEQYF
>-|TRBJ2-1|TRBV6-1|TRBD2
TGTGCCAGCAGTGATGGAGCGGGAGCTTACAATGAGCAGTTCTTC
CASSDGAGAYNEQFF
>-|TRBJ1-1|TRBV9|TRBD1
TGTGCCAGCAGCTTCACAGGGGGCGCGAGCACTGAAGCTTTCTTT
CASSFTGGASTEAFF
>-|TRBJ1-5|TRBV28|-
TGTGCCAGCAGTACCCTAGACAGGTCAGACCAGCCCCAGCATTTT
CASSTLDRSDQPQHF
>-|TRBJ2-1|TRBV5-1|-
TGCGCCAGCAGCTTGGCCGCGGCGTACAATGAGCAGTTCTTC
CASSLAAAYNEQFF